This TCR beta chain was sequenced during a study of T cells after yellow fever vaccination. Study results and limitations: Contaminating bulk clonotypes could be abundant in FACS-sorted repertoires.

TCRdb processed the 5' RACE reads anew with MiXCR; each CDR3 protein has one entry. The table records 300,000 to 400,000 distinct CDR3 sequences, 9.5% to 15% of them present only once. This clonotype was recorded a few times. Its specificity is not known. The clonotype was recovered from a man younger than 30 who received the YFV17D yellow fever vaccine. The input for sequencing was CD4+ T cells sorted from PBMCs, taken 15 days after the yellow fever booster vaccination.

The CDR3 loop is CASTLRVGGYTF. The CDR3 nucleotides are TGTGCCAGCACTCTCCGGGTTGGTGGCTACACCTTC. The V call is TRBV12-3 or TRBV12-4, the J call TRBJ1-2; D gene uncertain. V was shortened by 7 bases and J by 7 bases, with 13 bases between the two germline ends. This CDR3 has 12 residues.